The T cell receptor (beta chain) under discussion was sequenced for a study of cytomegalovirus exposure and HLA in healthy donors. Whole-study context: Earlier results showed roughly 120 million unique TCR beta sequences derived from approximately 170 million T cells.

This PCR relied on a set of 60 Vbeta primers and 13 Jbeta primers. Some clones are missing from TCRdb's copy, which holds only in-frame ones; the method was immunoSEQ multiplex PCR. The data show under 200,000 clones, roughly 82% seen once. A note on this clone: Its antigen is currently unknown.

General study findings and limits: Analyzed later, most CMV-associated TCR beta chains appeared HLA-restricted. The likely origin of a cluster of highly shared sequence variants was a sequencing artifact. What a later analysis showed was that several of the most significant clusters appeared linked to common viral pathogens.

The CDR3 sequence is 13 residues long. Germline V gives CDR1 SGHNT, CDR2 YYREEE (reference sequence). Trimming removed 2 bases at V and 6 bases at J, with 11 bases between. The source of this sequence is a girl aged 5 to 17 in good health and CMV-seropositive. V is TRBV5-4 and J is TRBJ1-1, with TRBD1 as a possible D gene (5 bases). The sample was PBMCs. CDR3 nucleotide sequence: TGTGCCAGCAGCTTTTTCAGGGTCGCTGAAGCTTTCTTT. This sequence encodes CASSFFRVAEAFF.